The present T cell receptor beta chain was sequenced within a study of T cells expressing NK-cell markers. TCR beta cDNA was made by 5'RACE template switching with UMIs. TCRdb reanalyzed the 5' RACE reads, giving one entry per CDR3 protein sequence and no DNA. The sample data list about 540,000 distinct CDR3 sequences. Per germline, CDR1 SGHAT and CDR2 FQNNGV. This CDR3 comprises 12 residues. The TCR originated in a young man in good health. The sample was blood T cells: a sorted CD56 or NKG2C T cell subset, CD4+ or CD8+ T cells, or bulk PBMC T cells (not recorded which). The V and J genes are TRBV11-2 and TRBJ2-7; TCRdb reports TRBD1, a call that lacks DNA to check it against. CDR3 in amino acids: CASNDRFYEQYF.